Listed here is a single T cell receptor beta chain. As yet, its antigen is unknown. TCR beta was sequenced from blood CD8+ and CD4+ T cells. This CDR3 comprises 14 residues. Germline CDR1 SGDLS, CDR2 YYNGEE. V gave up 2 bases and J gave up 0 bases, with 9 bases separating them. Random hexamers primed reverse transcription of about 0.5 to 1 ug RNA. Amplification of TCR beta CDR3 used immunoSEQ multiplex PCR across 54 Vbeta and 13 Jbeta. Via MiXCR, TCRdb re-called the immunoSEQ multiplex PCR reads, giving one row per CDR3 protein. The data contain around 190,000 distinct CDR3 sequences, approximately 94% of them seen just once; the ten biggest clones take up over 0.095%. The sample belongs to a study of CD8 T cells in Susac syndrome. Findings and caveats of the study: The study's TCR sequencing and HLA analysis covered a relatively small number of individuals, and the study acknowledged this.

This chain joins TRBV9 and TRBJ2-7, with D perhaps matching TRBD2 (5 bases). This TCR was recovered from a human donor with Susac syndrome. The sample comprised CD4+ T cells from PBMCs. The CDR3: CASSVTGISYEQYF. The CDR3, as DNA: TGTGCCAGCAGCGTGACGGGAATCTCCTACGAGCAGTACTTC.